This is a list of T cell receptor beta chains from one sample in a study of metastatic and nonmetastatic thyroid tumors. TCRdb re-analyzed the PCR reads using MiXCR. The repertoire has about 25,000 clones, around a fifth of them found once; the top ten carry approximately 4.2%. Sequenced: blood. Receptors were obtained from a male donor with papillary thyroid cancer or a benign thyroid nodule (not recorded which). Some clones in this sample may be carry-over from other donors' samples. CDR3s include the opening cysteine and the closing phenylalanine or tryptophan. Fields, in order: V gene, D gene, J gene, clone size, CDR3 protein, CDR3 DNA. D genes are given only for firm matches. Only some rows state a clone size, as once, few, many or a class for expanded clones.

>TRBV27|NA|TRBJ2-7|few
CASSPDFLSSYEQYF
TGTGCCAGCAGCCCCGACTTTCTGAGCTCCTACGAGCAGTACTTC
>TRBV30|TRBD1|TRBJ1-5|NA
CAWSLGTGANQPQHF
TGTGCCTGGAGTCTTGGGACAGGGGCTAATCAGCCCCAGCATTTT
>TRBV18|NA|TRBJ2-7|many
CASSPSQGIYEQYF
TGTGCCAGCTCACCATCACAGGGAATCTACGAGCAGTACTTC
>TRBV20-1|TRBD2|TRBJ2-1|many
CSARVGRENEQFF
TGCAGTGCTAGAGTCGGGAGGGAAAATGAGCAGTTCTTC
>TRBV2|TRBD1|TRBJ2-7|medium-sized
CASNPGQPYEQYF
TGTGCCAGCAACCCGGGACAGCCCTACGAGCAGTACTTC
>TRBV19|NA|TRBJ1-4|many
CASSPTPGVEKLFF
TGTGCCAGTAGTCCCACCCCGGGGGTGGAAAAACTGTTTTTT
>TRBV11-2|NA|TRBJ1-1|many
CASSLSNFRAAFGAFF
TGTGCCAGCAGCTTATCAAATTTCAGGGCGGCATTTGGAGCTTTCTTT
>TRBV19|TRBD1|TRBJ1-2|NA
CASSPAYGGQGLYGYTF
TGTGCCAGTAGCCCTGCCTACGGAGGACAGGGCCTATATGGCTACACCTTC
>TRBV7-8|NA|TRBJ2-2|many
CASSSGVFGIGELFF
TGTGCCAGCAGCTCAGGGGTTTTCGGGATCGGGGAGCTGTTTTTT
>TRBV5-1|NA|TRBJ1-2|few
CASSLYRVPLGVGYTF
TGCGCCAGCAGCTTATACCGGGTTCCACTCGGAGTTGGCTACACCTTC
>TRBV27|TRBD1|TRBJ2-1|medium-sized
CASSFRGTGVKSEQFF
TGTGCCAGCAGTTTCCGCGGGACAGGGGTTAAGAGTGAGCAGTTCTTC
>TRBV4-1|TRBD1|TRBJ2-7|many
CASSPLGDRAHEQYF
TGCGCCAGCAGCCCCTTAGGGGACAGGGCCCACGAGCAGTACTTC
>TRBV7-8|NA|TRBJ1-5|many
CASSLAGIGQPQHF
TGTGCCAGCAGCTTAGCCGGGATCGGCCAGCCCCAGCATTTT
>TRBV20-1|NA|TRBJ2-1|NA
CSAEESGHPFVDEQFF
TGCAGTGCTGAGGAATCGGGACACCCATTTGTCGATGAGCAGTTCTTC
>TRBV20-1|TRBD1|TRBJ1-6|NA
CSASRGGVSGSPLHF
TGCAGTGCTAGCAGGGGGGGAGTATCGGGGTCACCCCTCCACTTT
>TRBV20-1|NA|TRBJ2-7|many
CSARDLGRRRSYEQYF
TGCAGTGCTAGAGATCTCGGGAGAAGACGATCCTACGAGCAGTACTTC
>TRBV19|NA|TRBJ1-6|many
CASSRQRGPPYNSPLHF
TGTGCCAGTAGTCGCCAAAGAGGGCCGCCCTATAATTCACCCCTCCACTTT
>TRBV3-1|TRBD2|TRBJ2-1|NA
CASSLLAGGNEQFF
TGTGCCAGCAGCCTCTTAGCGGGAGGCAATGAGCAGTTCTTC
>TRBV19|TRBD1|TRBJ2-3|many
CASSARTGAAQYF
TGTGCCAGTAGTGCCCGGACAGGGGCTGCGCAGTATTTT
>TRBV6-2/TRBV6-3|TRBD1|TRBJ1-1|NA
CASSTDRVYAEAFF
TGTGCCAGCAGTACCGACAGGGTTTACGCTGAAGCTTTCTTT
>TRBV28|TRBD1|TRBJ2-7|NA
CASSDRGISYEQYF
TGTGCCAGTAGTGACAGGGGGATTTCCTACGAGCAGTACTTC
>TRBV14|NA|TRBJ2-1|many
CASSRRAQYNEQFF
TGTGCCAGCAGCCGGAGGGCCCAATACAATGAGCAGTTCTTC
>TRBV30|NA|TRBJ1-5|many
CAWSVKAAYSNQPQHF
TGTGCCTGGAGTGTAAAGGCAGCATATAGCAATCAGCCCCAGCATTTT
>TRBV6-4|NA|TRBJ1-1|few
CASSVTVNTEAFF
TGTGCCAGCAGTGTGACAGTGAACACTGAAGCTTTCTTT
>TRBV20-1|NA|TRBJ1-4|many
CSARGQGRNEKLFF
TGCAGTGCTAGAGGGCAGGGGAGGAATGAAAAACTGTTTTTT
>TRBV11-3|TRBD1|TRBJ1-1|many
CASSLGQVVMNTEAFF
TGTGCCAGCAGCTTGGGACAGGTGGTTATGAACACTGAAGCTTTCTTT
>TRBV28|NA|TRBJ2-7|medium-sized
CASNTGRGSYEQYF
TGTGCCAGCAATACCGGACGGGGCTCCTACGAGCAGTACTTC
>TRBV6-2/TRBV6-3|NA|TRBJ1-3|NA
CASSYSYISGNTIYF
TGTGCCAGCAGTTACTCATACATCTCTGGAAACACCATATATTTT
>TRBV2|NA|TRBJ1-5|many
CASTPDSNQPQHF
TGTGCCAGCACCCCGGATAGCAATCAGCCCCAGCATTTT
>TRBV10-1|NA|TRBJ2-7|NA
CARVAYEQYF
TGCGCCAGGGTGGCCTACGAGCAGTACTTC